This T cell receptor (beta chain) was identified in a study of blood T cells in healthy people across ages. Study-wide context: Roughly one uniquely barcoded beta molecule per two T cells was captured.

This clonotype was counted only a few times. The antigen is not known. Primed by a sample-barcoded 5' primer and a J-beta primer mix, a second PCR proceeded for about 6 to 12 cycles. One entry per CDR3 protein, called by TCRdb with MiXCR from the 5' RACE reads. The sample comprises 1.8 million or so distinct CDR3 sequences, 35% to 50% of which are singletons, and around 23% rests with the top ten. Deletions cut 5 bases from V and 1 base from J, with 16 bases between. CDR3 length: 16 residues. CDR1 is SGHTA, CDR2 FQGNSA, per germline. Findings and caveats of the study: Donors of long life had a larger count of naive CD4+ cells and greater diversity than aged donors. Donor CMV status was unknown, possibly confounding expanded clonotype changes.

Extraction yielded at least 5 micrograms of total RNA per sample. Material for sequencing was blood. V and J are TRBV7-2 and TRBJ2-3, with D maybe TRBD2 (6 bases). This TCR came from a human donor in good health. This CDR3 reads CASSRNPGLGTDTQYF. The DNA for the CDR3 is TGTGCCAGCAGCCGAAACCCGGGACTGGGCACAGATACGCAGTATTTT.